Given below is one T cell receptor (beta chain) in context. This clone was detected a few times. Its antigen remains undetermined. Per-nucleotide qualities are absent, and no much larger clonotype sits a single base away. One collaborating source in Seattle enrolled patients during active infection and followed them longitudinally through the course of disease. Collaborating institutions collected whole blood in K2EDTA tubes following their own protocols. For TCRbeta analysis, collaborator samples were shipped as frozen whole blood, as isolated PBMCs, or as DNA extracted from either sample type. The immunoSEQ Assay, a bias-controlled multiplex PCR, was used to amplify TCRbeta CDR3 regions from genomic DNA. Under the source paper's analysis protocol: Within the assay, amplification of reference gene primers was used to estimate how many nucleated cells each sample contained. To quantify the absolute abundance of each unique TCRbeta CDR3 rearrangement, sequence reads were collapsed and filtered. For each sample, productive Simpson clonality was calculated by taking the square root of Simpson's diversity index across productive rearrangements. TCRdb obtained this table from immuneACCESS and retained in-frame rearrangements with V and J assigned. These tables miss some clones; where compared with another copy, unresolved V genes account for less than half of the shortfall, and the remainder is unexplained. That table is the source of V, J and clone size, and D and trimming were worked out from the DNA. The sample records about 62,000 clones, 80% to 90% of which are singletons. In total, the top ten clones hold 15% to 20% of the sample.

The data originate from a study of blood T cell repertoires in COVID-19 (dated by TCRdb to about 2020). With respect to the entire study: Samples covering the acute and convalescent phases of COVID-19 were provided by collaborators in the United States, Italy and Spain. The material from the prospective study consisted of cDNA or gDNA derived from T cells, B-cell-depleted T cells, or PBMCs. Deeply sampled blood TCRbeta repertoires from subjects exposed to, actively infected with, or recovered from COVID-19 were included in the dataset. A freely available public database, intended as a resource for researchers studying the immune response to SARS-CoV-2, is where the repertoires were released. Samples came from the ongoing ImmuneRACE study (first 160 participants) plus 1,254 subjects from 6 global collaborators. Sample metadata almost always included a de-identified subject ID, COVID-19 status, age in years and sex. HLA class I and class II types, where available, came from metadata supplied by the sample provider rather than from assay-based typing.

Overall results and qualifications from the work: The amount of clinical and demographic metadata varied by source and participant and was provided uncurated.

From its cysteine to its phenylalanine, the CDR3 spans 15 amino acids. Only the CDR3 part of the read is kept: 45 bases, read in frame from the first base. The germline V end is reduced by 3 bases and the J end by 2 bases; junction bases left unmatched: 6. The germline V gene provides CDR1 SGDLS and CDR2 YYNGEE. The sequence was collected from a woman aged 60 to 75 with COVID-19, enrolled during active disease. The V gene is TRBV9 and the J gene is TRBJ2-7, with 9 central nucleotides matching TRBD1. Sequenced: peripheral blood. The CDR3 has the sequence CASSGGTGRPYEQYF. The DNA sequence is TGTGCCAGCAGCGGAGGGACAGGGAGACCCTACGAGCAGTACTTC.